A selection of T cell receptor beta chains follows, all from one sample in a study of OX40 agonist ivuxolimab in advanced cancers. Measured with immunoSEQ multiplex PCR; TCRdb has only the in-frame clones, and not every one. This sample has approximately 24,000 clones, with 84% found just once. The specimen was CD4+ or CD8+ T cells sorted from blood, collected in a trial of the OX40 agonist ivuxolimab. These receptors were obtained from an adult with an advanced solid tumor such as melanoma, head and neck, liver or kidney cancer. The conserved cysteine and the conserved F or W are not part of the CDR3 here. Each record gives: J gene, CDR3 length, D gene, V gene, CDR3 protein. D genes are given only for firm matches.

J: TRBJ2-7
length: 10
D: -
V: TRBV18
CDR3: ASSPPTYEQY

J: TRBJ2-2
length: 13
D: TRBD1
V: TRBV5-8
CDR3: ASSLAIRGTGELF

J: TRBJ2-7
length: 13
D: TRBD2
V: TRBV4-1
CDR3: ASSHGGGGTYEQY

J: TRBJ2-5
length: 12
D: -
V: TRBV10-1
CDR3: AINPDSDQETQY

J: TRBJ2-5
length: 13
D: TRBD2
V: TRBV29-1
CDR3: SVITSGRPQETQY

J: TRBJ2-2
length: 13
D: -
V: TRBV4-1
CDR3: ASSPQGNSPGELF

J: TRBJ2-3
length: 15
D: -
V: TRBV5-8
CDR3: ASTLGWSSPDTDTQY

J: TRBJ2-3
length: 12
D: -
V: TRBV7-8
CDR3: ASRPRTSTDTQY

J: TRBJ2-3
length: 16
D: TRBD2
V: TRBV7-8
CDR3: ASSLRPGLAGGGDTQY

J: TRBJ2-3
length: 13
D: -
V: TRBV9
CDR3: ASSVAASYTDTQY

J: TRBJ2-5
length: 12
D: TRBD2
V: TRBV18
CDR3: ASSPETSLETQY

J: TRBJ2-1
length: 15
D: TRBD2
V: TRBV5-4
CDR3: ASRSAALAGNMREQF

J: TRBJ1-1
length: 14
D: -
V: TRBV6-5
CDR3: ASSYSGLGGNTEAF

J: TRBJ2-5
length: 11
D: -
V: TRBV4-3
CDR3: ASSRREGETQY